The entry below describes one T cell receptor beta chain. This clone appeared a single time. The target of this receptor is not known. The input lacks base qualities; no much larger clone sits a single base away. This record comes from a study of CD8+ T cells in alopecia areata listed by TCRdb under 2018. Study-level background: High-throughput TCRbeta sequencing was used to examine T cell clonal expansion in alopecia areata in both the C3H/HeJ mouse model and human patients. TCRbeta CDR3 regions were amplified by immunoSEQ multiplex PCR using 35 Vbeta forward and 13 Jbeta reverse primers. On the human side, TCRbeta sequencing was run on scalp tissue and on sorted CD4+ and CD8+ peripheral blood T cells from healthy controls and from alopecia areata patients with either patchy or totalis/universalis disease. RNA came from the PAXgene miRNA kit for fixed scalp, the miRNeasy kit for PBMCs, and the RNeasy kit for mouse skin. Scalp clonality was compared across normal scalp (n=4), patchy alopecia areata scalp (n=8), and alopecia totalis/universalis scalp (n=8).

PBMCs were isolated by density centrifugation and stained for CD3, CD4 and CD8, and CD4+ and CD8+ T cells were sorted on a FACSAria. Scalp biopsies and blood samples were obtained from unaffected controls. The CDR3, cysteine through phenylalanine, is 13 amino acids long. Kept here is only the CDR3 DNA, which spans 39 bases and is read in frame from base 1. V is pared back by 1 base and J by 8 bases, with 8 bases lying between the germline termini. The CDR1 and CDR2 encoded by the germline V gene are MGHRA and YSYEKL. Study-level results and caveats: Lesional scalp, especially in alopecia totalis/universalis, showed higher clonality and more expanded CD8+ clones than normal scalp, suggesting antigenic drive. Shared TCR sequences between patients were less evident than in mice, which may be partly attributable to HLA diversity in the patient population. Unlike mouse skin, which is dominated by gammadelta T cells, normal human skin has resident alphabeta T cells that are also sequenced, and this complicates analysis of the scalp TCR repertoire.

Library preparation employed the immunoSEQ multiplex PCR assay. RNA was extracted from all samples and reverse transcribed into cDNA as template for TCR sequencing. First-strand cDNA was synthesized using SuperScript III with a 2:1 mix of oligo-dT and random hexamers. A synthetic immune receptor repertoire was used to measure amplification bias, and any remaining bias was corrected computationally. The authors' pipeline ran thus. After raw reads were preprocessed to remove errors, the CDR3 was defined following IMGT conventions as running from the conserved cysteine to phenylalanine. To get clonality, Shannon entropy was normalized by log2 of the number of productive unique TCRs and the result was subtracted from 1. Whether each scalp clone was CD4 or CD8 was inferred by checking scalp TCRbeta sequences against the CD4 and CD8 repertoires from sorted blood. This immuneACCESS table, as held by TCRdb, lists in-frame sequences with V and J called but not all clones. Of the missing ones, under half trace to an unresolved V gene in checked studies; the others have no known cause. The V and J calls and clone size come from that table; D and trimming were worked out from the DNA. The sample table records around 150,000 clones; about 60% of these occur just once. Around 5% of the sample is in the top ten clones.

Sequencing input: CD4+ T cells sorted from blood. The V and J segments used are TRBV4-1 and TRBJ1-4, with the D gene call left open. The TCR sequence derives from a human donor in good health. The CDR3 here reads CASSQVQNEKLFF. The sequenced DNA: TGCGCCAGCAGCCAAGTCCAGAACGAAAAACTGTTTTTT.